Below, one T cell receptor beta chain is given with its context. This clone was observed once. This receptor's antigen is unknown. Base qualities were left out, and no much larger clone turns up one base away. The record originates from a study of CD8+ T cells in alopecia areata (dated by TCRdb to 2016 to 2019). Regarding the study in general: The treated patients, all with moderate-to-severe alopecia areata, were enrolled in an open-label pilot trial of oral tofacitinib given at 5 to 10 mg twice daily. Biopsies were taken from tofacitinib-treated patients at baseline and again at 4 and 24 weeks into treatment, and several of those patients also had a later scalp biopsy. Patients received tofacitinib for 6 to 18 months and were then followed off drug for 6 months to check for delayed response and recurrence. immunoSEQ multiplex PCR using 35 Vbeta forward primers and 13 Jbeta reverse primers was used to amplify TCRbeta CDR3 regions. Scalp clonality was compared among normal scalp (n=4), patchy alopecia areata scalp (n=8), and alopecia totalis/universalis scalp (n=8). In humans, TCRbeta sequencing was performed on scalp tissue and on sorted CD4+ and CD8+ peripheral blood T cells from healthy controls and from patients with patchy or totalis/universalis alopecia areata. RNA came from the PAXgene miRNA kit for fixed scalp, the miRNeasy kit for PBMCs, and the RNeasy kit for mouse skin. To study T cell clonal expansion in alopecia areata, the researchers applied high-throughput TCRbeta sequencing to both the C3H/HeJ mouse model and human patients. Disease severity in treated patients was measured with the SALT score, which quantifies the percentage of affected scalp surface area.

Libraries came from the immunoSEQ multiplex PCR assay. RNA was extracted from all samples and reverse transcribed into cDNA, which served as template for TCR sequencing. SuperScript III was used for first-strand cDNA synthesis, primed with a 2:1 mix of oligo-dT and random hexamers. A synthetic immune receptor repertoire was used to measure amplification bias, and any remaining bias was corrected computationally. The study's own analysis went as follows. Raw reads were preprocessed to remove errors, and CDR3 was defined according to IMGT conventions as the region from the conserved cysteine to phenylalanine. Clonality was computed as 1 minus the Shannon entropy, with the entropy normalized by log2 of the number of productive unique TCRs. Scalp TCRbeta sequences were cross-referenced with sorted blood CD4 and CD8 repertoires so that the CD4 or CD8 identity of scalp clones could be inferred. TCRdb carries this immuneACCESS record with in-frame sequences only. Its versions omit some clonotypes, under half of them owing to an unresolved V gene in the studies checked, with the rest unexplained. The D gene and trimming were derived from the DNA, and the V and J assignments and clone size from that table. For this sample there are some 45,000 clones; more than 90% appear just once. About 20% of the sample lies in the top ten.

The time point label, as the study defines it: less than 30 weeks on oral tofacitinib. The treatment or condition label corresponds to: oral pan-JAK inhibitor, 5-10 mg twice daily. From alopecia areata patients, peripheral blood was collected along with lesional scalp punch biopsies. After PBMCs were isolated by density centrifugation and stained for CD3, CD4 and CD8, a FACSAria was used to sort CD4+ and CD8+ T cells. Per the germline V gene, SQVTM is the CDR1 and ANQGSEA is the CDR2. The junction carries 14 bases between V and J, which are trimmed by 6 bases and 8 bases respectively. The CDR3 starts with the cysteine, ends with the phenylalanine, and has 12 residues. Kept here is only the CDR3 DNA, which spans 36 bases and is read in frame from base 1. The investigation overall reported the following: Tofacitinib significantly decreased scalp clonality and the number of expanded CD8+ clones among the top 100 scalp clones. The treated cohort was small, with a single nonresponder, so links between baseline CD8+ expansion and response need larger studies. Higher clonality and more expanded CD8+ clones were observed in lesional scalp than in normal scalp, particularly in alopecia totalis/universalis, a finding suggestive of antigenic drive. Resident alphabeta T cells in normal human skin are also sequenced, complicating scalp TCR repertoire analysis, unlike mouse skin dominated by gammadelta T cells. Shared TCR sequences between patients were less evident than in mice, which may be partly attributable to HLA diversity in the patient population. Many expanded lesional clones were found to persist in scalp and blood during tofacitinib treatment, and relapse after treatment cessation may be partly explained by this persistence.

This clonotype was sampled from a human donor with alopecia areata. This specimen was CD8+ T cells sorted from blood, taken at week 24, from a patient treated with tofacitinib. The receptor chain draws on TRBV29-1 and TRBJ2-1; tentative D gene TRBD2, with 6 bases matching. This receptor carries the CDR3 CSVAGLGYEQFF. At the DNA level, the sequence is TGCAGCGTGGCGGGGCTCGGCTATGAGCAGTTCTTC.